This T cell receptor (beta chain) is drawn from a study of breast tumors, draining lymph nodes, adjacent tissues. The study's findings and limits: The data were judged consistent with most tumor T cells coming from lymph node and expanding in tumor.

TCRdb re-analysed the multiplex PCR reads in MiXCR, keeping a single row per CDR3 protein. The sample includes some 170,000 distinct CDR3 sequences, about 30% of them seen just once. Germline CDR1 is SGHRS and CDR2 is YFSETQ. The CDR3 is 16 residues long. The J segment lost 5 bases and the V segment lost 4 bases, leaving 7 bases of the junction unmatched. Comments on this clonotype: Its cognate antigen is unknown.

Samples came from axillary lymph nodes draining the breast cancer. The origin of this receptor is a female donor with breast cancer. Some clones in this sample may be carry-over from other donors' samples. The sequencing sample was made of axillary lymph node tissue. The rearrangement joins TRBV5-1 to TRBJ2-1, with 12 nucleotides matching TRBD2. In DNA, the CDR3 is TGCGCCAGCAGCCTTGGGACTAGCGGGTCCGACAATGAGCAGTTCTTC. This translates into CASSLGTSGSDNEQFF.